This T cell receptor beta chain came from a study of blood T cell repertoires in COVID-19. Study summary: There were acute and convalescent COVID-19 samples, and they came from the United States, Italy and Spain. T cells, B-cell-depleted T cells, or PBMCs provided the cDNA or gDNA that served as material.

Trimming took 8 bases from V and 0 from J, leaving 16 bases between them. The CDR3 covers 15 residues. Germline CDR1 is ENHRY and CDR2 is SYGVKD. Authors' methods: Quantification of nucleated cells was approximated via reference gene primer amplification. TCRdb's table, derived via immunoSEQ multiplex PCR, lists solely in-frame clones and lacks some. V, J and clone size were drawn from that table, and D and trimming were deduced from the DNA. Of 90,000 to 95,000 clones listed, about 90% are singletons. V usage is TRBV10-3 and J usage is TRBJ1-1; TRBD1 might be the D (5 bases). Sequences were obtained from peripheral blood. This clonotype was obtained from a woman between 65 and 79 years old with acute or convalescent COVID-19. DNA for the CDR3: TGTGCCATCGGACAAGACCGGTTGATGAACACTGAAGCTTTCTTT. Translating it yields CAIGQDRLMNTEAFF.